This T cell receptor beta chain was captured by sequencing in a study of shared clonotypes between healthy human individuals. The repertoire was sequenced with immunoSEQ multiplex PCR; TCRdb's copy has only in-frame clones and lacks some. The profile covers 2 million or so clones, with about 95% appearing a single time and about 1.1% taken by the ten largest. The CDR3 length is 15 residues. Per germline, CDR1 SGHAT and CDR2 FQDESV (reference sequence). Trimming left V 4 bases short and J 4 bases short, with 16 bases between. Naive CD8 isolation took CD45RO-negative cells positively selected for CCR7 and excluded terminally differentiated effector memory CD45RA+ cells.

The genes are TRBV11-1 and TRBJ1-1; the D gene is possibly TRBD1 (6 bases). This receptor was taken from a man younger than 30 in good health. Sequenced sample: naive CD8+ T cells sorted from blood. In DNA form, the CDR3 reads TGTGCCAGCAGCTGGTTACAGGGCTTGAGCACTGAAGCTTTCTTT. Translation: CASSWLQGLSTEAFF.